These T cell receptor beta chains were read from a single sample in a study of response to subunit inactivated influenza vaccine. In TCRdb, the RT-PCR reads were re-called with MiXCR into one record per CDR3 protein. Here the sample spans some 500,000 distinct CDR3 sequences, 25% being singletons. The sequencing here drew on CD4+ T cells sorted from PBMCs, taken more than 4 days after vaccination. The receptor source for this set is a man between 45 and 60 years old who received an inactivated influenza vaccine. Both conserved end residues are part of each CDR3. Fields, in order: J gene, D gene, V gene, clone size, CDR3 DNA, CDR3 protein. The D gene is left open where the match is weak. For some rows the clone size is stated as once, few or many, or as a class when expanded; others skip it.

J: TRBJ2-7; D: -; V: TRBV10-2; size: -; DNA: TGCGCCAGCAGGGTCCCAAGCTCCTACGAGCAGTACTTC; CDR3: CASRVPSSYEQYF
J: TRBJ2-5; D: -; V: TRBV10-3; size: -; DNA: TGTGCCATCAGTGAGTCGAAGACATCACAAGAGACCCAGTACTTC; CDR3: CAISESKTSQETQYF
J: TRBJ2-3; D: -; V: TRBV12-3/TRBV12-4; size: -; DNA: TGTGCCAGCAGTTTTCGGAGGAGATCGTTATTATCTAGCACAGATACGCAGTATTTT; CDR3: CASSFRRRSLLSSTDTQYF
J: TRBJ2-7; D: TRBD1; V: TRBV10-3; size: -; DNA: TGTGCCATCAGCGCGACAGGGGGCGTTAGCGGTGGGCAGTACTTC; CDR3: CAISATGGVSGGQYF
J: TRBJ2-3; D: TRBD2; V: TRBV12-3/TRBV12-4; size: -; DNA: TGTGCCAGCACCCCCCCGGGACTAGCGGGAACCACAGATACGCAGTATTTT; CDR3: CASTPPGLAGTTDTQYF
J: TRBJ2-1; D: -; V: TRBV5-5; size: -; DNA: TGTGCCAGCAGCTTGGGGGCTAGCAATGAGCAGTTCTTC; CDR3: CASSLGASNEQFF
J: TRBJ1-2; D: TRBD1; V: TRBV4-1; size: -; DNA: TGCGCCAGCAGCCAGCTCTCCGGGACAGGGGAGGGTGGCTACACCTTC; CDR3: CASSQLSGTGEGGYTF
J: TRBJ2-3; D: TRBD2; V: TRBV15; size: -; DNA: TGTGCCACCAGCAGAGGGGGAAGCGGGGTGGTAGATACGCAGTATTTT; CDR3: CATSRGGSGVVDTQYF
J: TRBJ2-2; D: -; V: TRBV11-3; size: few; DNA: TGTGCCAGCAGGGGGAGGTCCGGGGAGCTGTTTTTT; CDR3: CASRGRSGELFF
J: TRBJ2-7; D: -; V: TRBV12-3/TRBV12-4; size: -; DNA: TGTGCCAGCAGCTCCCTTGTGAGCTACCAACGGCGGGAGCAGTACTTC; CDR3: CASSSLVSYQRREQYF
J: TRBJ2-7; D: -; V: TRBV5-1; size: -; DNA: TGCGCCAGCAGCTTCCAAGACAACTCCTACGAGCAGTACTTC; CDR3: CASSFQDNSYEQYF
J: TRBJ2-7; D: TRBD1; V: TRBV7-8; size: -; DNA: TGTGCCAGCAGCTTTTCCGGGACAGACCAAGTCGAGCAGTACTTC; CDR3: CASSFSGTDQVEQYF
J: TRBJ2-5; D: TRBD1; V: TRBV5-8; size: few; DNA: TGTGCCAGCAGCTTGCCGGGACAGGGGAGCAAGACCCAGTACTTC; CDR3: CASSLPGQGSKTQYF
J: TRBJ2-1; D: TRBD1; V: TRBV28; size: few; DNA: TGTGCCAGCAGGCCGGGACAGGGACGGGACCATTACAATGAGCAGTTCTTC; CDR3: CASRPGQGRDHYNEQFF
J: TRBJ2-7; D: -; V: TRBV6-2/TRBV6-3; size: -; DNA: TGTGCCAGCACCCCAGGGAGCTCCTACGAGCAGTACTTC; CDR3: CASTPGSSYEQYF
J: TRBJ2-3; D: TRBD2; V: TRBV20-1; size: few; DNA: TGCAGTGCTTATCTAGCGGTTGGCACAGATACGCAGTATTTT; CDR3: CSAYLAVGTDTQYF
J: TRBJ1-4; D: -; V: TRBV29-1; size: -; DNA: TGCAGCGCCACGGGACTCCTTAATGAAAAACTGTTTTTT; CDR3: CSATGLLNEKLFF
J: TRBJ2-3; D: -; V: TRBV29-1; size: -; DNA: TGCAGCGTTATCACTAGCACAGATACGCAGTATTTT; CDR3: CSVITSTDTQYF
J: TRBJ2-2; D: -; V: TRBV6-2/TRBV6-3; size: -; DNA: TGTGCCAGCAGCTATCCCCTATGGACTCGGGGTTTCGGGGAGCTGTTTTTT; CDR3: CASSYPLWTRGFGELFF
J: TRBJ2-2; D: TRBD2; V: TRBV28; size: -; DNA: TGTGCCAGCCGCTCATTAGCGGGTCAGAACACCGGGGAGCTGTTTTTT; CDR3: CASRSLAGQNTGELFF
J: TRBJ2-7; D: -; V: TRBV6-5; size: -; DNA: TGTGCCAGCAGTTACTCGTCGACAGGCGCCTACGAGCAGTACTTC; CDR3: CASSYSSTGAYEQYF
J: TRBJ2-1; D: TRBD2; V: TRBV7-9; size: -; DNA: TGTGCCAGCAGCGTACCGGGACTAGCGGGGTATGAGCAGTTCTTC; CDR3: CASSVPGLAGYEQFF
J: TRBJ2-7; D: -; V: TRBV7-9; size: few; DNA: TGTGCCAGCAGCGAGGCGGGGACCTCCTACGAGCAGTACTTC; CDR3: CASSEAGTSYEQYF
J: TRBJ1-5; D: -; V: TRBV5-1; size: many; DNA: TGCGCCAGCAGCTTGGGAGAGGGCAATCAGCCCCAGCATTTT; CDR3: CASSLGEGNQPQHF
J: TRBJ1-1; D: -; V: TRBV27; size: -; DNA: TGTGCCAGCACTCTCGTGGTTGGAGGCGCTGAAGCTTTCTTT; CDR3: CASTLVVGGAEAFF
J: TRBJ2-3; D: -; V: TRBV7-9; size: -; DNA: TGTGCCGTTCCTAACGGAGATACGCAGTATTTT; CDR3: CAVPNGDTQYF
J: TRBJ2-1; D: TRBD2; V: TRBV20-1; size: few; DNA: TGCAGTGCTAGAGTGGTAGCGGGGGGGCATGAGCAGTTCTTC; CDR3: CSARVVAGGHEQFF
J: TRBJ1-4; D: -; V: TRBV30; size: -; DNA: TGTGCCTGGAGTAGGGGAGGTAATGAAAAACTGTTTTTT; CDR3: CAWSRGGNEKLFF
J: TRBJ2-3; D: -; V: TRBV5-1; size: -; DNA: TGCGCCAGCAGCTTGGGGCGATTTAGCACAGATACGCAGTATTTT; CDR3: CASSLGRFSTDTQYF
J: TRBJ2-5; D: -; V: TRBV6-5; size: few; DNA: TGTGCCAGCAGTTACCAACAAAGGGGAGAGACCCAGTACTTC; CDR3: CASSYQQRGETQYF
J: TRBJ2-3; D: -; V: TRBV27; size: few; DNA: TGTGCCAGCAGTTTAACAGCAGGAGATACGCAGTATTTT; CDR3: CASSLTAGDTQYF
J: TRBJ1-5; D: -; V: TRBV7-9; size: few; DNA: TGTGCCAGCAGCTTAGGGGGTCGTGACTTTCGCAATCAGCCCCAGCATTTT; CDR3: CASSLGGRDFRNQPQHF
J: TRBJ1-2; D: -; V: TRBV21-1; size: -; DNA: TGTGCCAGCAGCAAAGTTGAGCCGAGACGCTATGGCTACACCTTC; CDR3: CASSKVEPRRYGYTF
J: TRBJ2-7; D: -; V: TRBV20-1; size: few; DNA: TGCAGTGCAGCACCTATGAGGGGCTACGAGCAGTACTTC; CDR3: CSAAPMRGYEQYF
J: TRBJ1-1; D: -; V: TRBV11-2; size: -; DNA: TGTGCCAGCAGCTTAGCGGGGTTAGCTACCGAAGCTTTCTTT; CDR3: CASSLAGLATEAFF
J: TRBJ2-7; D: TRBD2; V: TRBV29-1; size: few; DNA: TGCAGCGTTTGGACTAGCGGGACTACTTACGAGCAGTACTTC; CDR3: CSVWTSGTTYEQYF
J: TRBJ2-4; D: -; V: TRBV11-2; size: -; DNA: TGTGCCAGCAGCTTAGCAGGATCCGATACCAAAAACATTCAGTACTTC; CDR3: CASSLAGSDTKNIQYF